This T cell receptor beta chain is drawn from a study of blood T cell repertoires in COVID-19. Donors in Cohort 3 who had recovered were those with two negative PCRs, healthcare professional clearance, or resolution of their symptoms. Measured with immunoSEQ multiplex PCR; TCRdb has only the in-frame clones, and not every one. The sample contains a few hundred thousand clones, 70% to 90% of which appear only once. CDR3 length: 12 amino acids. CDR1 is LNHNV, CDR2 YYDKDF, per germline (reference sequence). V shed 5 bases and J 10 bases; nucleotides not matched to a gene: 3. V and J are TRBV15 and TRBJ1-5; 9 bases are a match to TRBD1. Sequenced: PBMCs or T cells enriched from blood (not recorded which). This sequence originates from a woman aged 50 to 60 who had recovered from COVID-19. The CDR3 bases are TGTGCCACCAGCGGACAGGGGACCCCCCAGCATTTT. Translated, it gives CATSGQGTPQHF. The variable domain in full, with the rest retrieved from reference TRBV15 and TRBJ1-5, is DAMVIQNPRYQVTQFGKPVTLSCSQTLNHNVMYWYQQKSSQAPKLLFHYYDKDFNNEADTPDNFQSRRPNTSFCFLDIRSPGLGDTAMYLCATSGQGTPQHFGDGTRLSIL.